Below, 30 T cell receptor beta chains from the same sample are listed, as sequenced in a study of cytomegalovirus exposure and HLA in healthy donors. A multiplex PCR was run with 60 Vbeta primers and 13 Jbeta primers. Some clones are missing from TCRdb's copy, which holds only in-frame ones; the method was immunoSEQ multiplex PCR. This table holds some 56,000 clones, about 80% found once. The sequencing sample was made of PBMCs. Source of these receptors: a man aged 50-59 years in good health and CMV-seronegative.

The V and J genes are TRBV20-1 and TRBJ2-3; TRBD2 aligns across 10 bases. The CDR3 length is 11 residues. Per germline, CDR1 DFQATT and CDR2 SNEGSKA (reference sequence). The J segment lost 13 bases and the V segment lost 5 bases, leaving 6 bases of the junction unmatched. The CDR3 DNA follows: TGCAGTGCTCCACTAGCGGGGAGGGAGTATTTT. Protein product: CSAPLAGREYF.

This clone has just one count. V gene TRBV5-1 combines with J gene TRBJ2-2; possible D gene TRBD1, 6 bases. CDR3 length: 20 amino acids. V lost 4 bases to trimming and J lost 3 bases, with 28 bases between them. Germline V gene data show CDR1 as SGHRS and CDR2 as YFSETQ. The CDR3 loop is CASSQIQGERRGHHTGELFF. CDR3 in DNA: TGCGCCAGCAGCCAAATACAGGGAGAGAGGCGAGGTCACCACACCGGGGAGCTGTTTTTT.

The gene calls are TRBV5-1 and TRBJ2-7, with 12 bases fitting TRBD2. The V segment lost 3 bases and the J segment 3 bases; nucleotides outside the gene matches: 4. This CDR3 comprises 15 residues. Germline V gene sequence: CDR1 SGHRS, CDR2 YFSETQ. This CDR3 is CASSWTSGVFYEQYF. The DNA of the CDR3 is TGCGCCAGCAGCTGGACTAGCGGGGTTTTCTACGAGCAGTACTTC.

The chain carries TRBV13 and TRBJ2-3; the D gene is possibly TRBD2 (5 bases). CDR3 length: 11 amino acids. V dropped 4 bases and J dropped 6 bases, with 5 bases sitting between them. Germline V lookup: CDR1 PRHDT, CDR2 FYEKMQ (reference sequence). The CDR3 region has the DNA TGTGCCAGCAGCTCGGGGGATACGCAGTATTTT. It codes for CASSSGDTQYF.

The chain recombines TRBV4-3 with TRBJ2-7; 9 bases are a match to TRBD1. The trim removed 0 bases at V and 3 bases at J, leaving 3 bases unmatched. Germline lookup yields CDR1 LGHNA and CDR2 YSLEER. This CDR3 has 15 amino acids. The DNA of the CDR3 is TGCGCCAGCAGCCAAGATCGGGGACAGGGCTACGAGCAGTACTTC. This sequence encodes CASSQDRGQGYEQYF.

CDR3 region: CASSDRGRKLNTEAFF. DNA of the CDR3: TGTGCCAGCAGTGACAGGGGGCGTAAGTTGAACACTGAAGCTTTCTTT. The chain uses TRBV6-4 and TRBJ1-1, with TRBD1 matching 7 bases. With V trimmed by 2 bases and J by 0 bases, 6 bases remained unmatched. This CDR3 contains 16 residues. Germline values: CDR1 MRHNA, CDR2 SNTAGT.

This chain connects TRBV20-1 to TRBJ2-1; no reliable D call. Deletions cut 5 bases from V and 5 bases from J, with 7 bases between. CDR1 is DFQATT, CDR2 SNEGSKA, per germline (reference sequence). The CDR3 runs 11 residues. CDR3 sequence: CSAPTHNEQFF. Written as DNA, the CDR3 is TGCAGTGCTCCCACACACAATGAGCAGTTCTTC.

This chain joins TRBV7-8 and TRBJ1-2, with 9 nucleotides matching TRBD1. Germline trimming cut 1 base from V and 1 base from J; bases unmatched to any gene: 4. The germline gives CDR1 SGHVS, CDR2 FQNEAQ. The CDR3 totals 16 residues. This chain's CDR3 is CASSLDGTGINYGYTF. The CDR3 nucleotides read TGTGCCAGCAGCTTAGATGGGACAGGGATTAACTATGGCTACACCTTC.

The V and J genes are TRBV11-2 and TRBJ1-2; 7 bases are shared with TRBD1. V trimming: 5 bases; J trimming: 8 bases; junction bases outside the gene matches: 5. CDR3 length: 12 residues. Germline V CDR1 and CDR2: SGHAT, FQNNGV. Written as DNA, the CDR3 is TGTGCCAGCAGCCCACAGGGGTACGGCTACACCTTC. It specifies CASSPQGYGYTF.

The rearrangement uses TRBV19 and TRBJ2-2; D is ambiguous. The V end was cut by 3 bases, the J end by 0 bases, with 11 bases between. The length of the CDR3 is 16 residues. The germline V gene has CDR1 LNHDA and CDR2 SQIVND (reference sequence). The CDR3 DNA reads as TGTGCCAGTAGTATCCGACATGAGACGAACACCGGGGAGCTGTTTTTT. This sequence encodes CASSIRHETNTGELFF.

This clone is a singleton in its sample. CDR3 nucleotide sequence: TGCGCCAGCAGCCCCTTAACCACAGGCGAAGAGAACACTGAAGCTTTCTTT. Protein: CASSPLTTGEENTEAFF. V usage is TRBV5-1 and J usage is TRBJ1-1; D is perhaps TRBD1 (5 bases). Germline V gene data show CDR1 as SGHRS and CDR2 as YFSETQ. V was cut by 4 bases and J by 1 base, with 20 bases left in between. The CDR3 has 17 residues.

This clone came up once. The rearrangement uses TRBV5-1 and TRBJ2-5, with 9 nucleotides matching TRBD2. V was pared by 0 bases and J by 1 base, with 13 bases of the junction left unmatched. CDR3 length: 19 residues. Germline values: CDR1 SGHRS, CDR2 YFSETQ. In DNA form, the CDR3 reads TGCGCCAGCAGCTTGGCCGGCATAGCGGGGGAACTTTCCCAAGAGACCCAGTACTTC. Its protein is CASSLAGIAGELSQETQYF.

The rearrangement links TRBV6-1 to TRBJ2-7; D remains ambiguous. This CDR3 region has 12 residues. Per the germline V gene, CDR1 is MNHNS and CDR2 is SASEGT. The V end lost 2 bases, the J end lost 6 bases, and 8 bases lay between the germline ends. The chain's CDR3 is CASSETDFEQYF. CDR3 DNA sequence: TGTGCCAGCAGTGAAACAGATTTCGAGCAGTACTTC.

V and J are TRBV7-2 and TRBJ2-1, with a tentative D call TRBD2 (6 bases). Per the germline V gene, CDR1 is SGHTA and CDR2 is FQGNSA. The CDR3 consists of 16 residues. V dropped 8 bases and J dropped 4 bases, with 21 bases sitting between them. CDR3 in DNA: TGTGCCAGCTACCTCCCCGGGGGAAGGACTTACAATGAGCAGTTCTTC. It encodes CASYLPGGRTYNEQFF. The full variable domain, completed using reference TRBV7-2 and TRBJ2-1, is GAGVSQSPSNKVTEKGKDVELRCDPISGHTALYWYRQSLGQGLEFLIYFQGNSAPDKSGLPSDRFSAERTGGSVSTLTIQRTQQEDSAVYLCASYLPGGRTYNEQFFGPGTRLTVL.

A single count supports this clone. The gene calls are TRBV28 and TRBJ2-7; D is unresolved. From germline, CDR1 is MDHEN and CDR2 SYDVKM. V lost 2 bases to trimming and J lost 7 bases, with 9 bases between them. The CDR3 is 12 residues long. CDR3 amino acids: CASSLAVGEQYF. The CDR3, as DNA: TGTGCCAGCAGTTTAGCGGTAGGAGAGCAGTACTTC.

The rearrangement uses TRBV19 and TRBJ1-2; 9 bases agree with TRBD1. The CDR3 is made up of 15 amino acids. The ends lost 1 base at V and 4 bases at J; junction bases unmatched: 4. Germline V gene sequence: CDR1 LNHDA, CDR2 SQIVND (reference sequence). The CDR3 region has the DNA TGTGCCAGTAGTATAGGCACAGGGGGCGGCTATGGCTACACCTTC. Translated: CASSIGTGGGYGYTF.

The chain combines TRBV10-1 with TRBJ2-3; 12 positions match TRBD2. Per germline, CDR1 WNHNN and CDR2 SYGVQD (reference sequence). V was clipped by 0 bases and J by 8 bases; unmatched bases: 6. The length of the CDR3 is 16 residues. The CDR3 nucleotides read TGCGCCAGCAGTGAGTCGAGGTCTAGCGGGGGGGCTACGCAGTATTTT. This sequence encodes CASSESRSSGGATQYF.

The chain has TRBV7-6 and TRBJ2-1; possible D gene TRBD2, 5 bases. Germline V lookup: CDR1 SGHVS, CDR2 FNYEAQ. Trimming pared 0 bases from V and 8 bases from J, leaving 14 bases between. The length of the CDR3 is 15 residues. The CDR3 DNA sequence: TGTGCCAGCAGCTTAGCTAAAACGATTAGCGATGAGCAGTTCTTC. Translated: CASSLAKTISDEQFF. The full variable domain, completed using reference TRBV7-6 and TRBJ2-1, is GAGVSQSPRYKVTKRGQDVALRCDPISGHVSLYWYRQALGQGPEFLTYFNYEAQQDKSGLPNDRFSAERPEGSISTLTIQRTEQRDSAMYRCASSLAKTISDEQFFGPGTRLTVL.

CDR3 coding DNA: TGTGCCAGCAGCATTATTCAGGGGGTCGACGAGCAGTACTTC. Amino acid sequence: CASSIIQGVDEQYF. The chain joins TRBV27 to TRBJ2-7, with 7 bases lining up with TRBD1. The germline V gene encodes CDR1 MNHEY and CDR2 SMNVEV (reference sequence). V was clipped by 6 bases and J by 5 bases; unmatched bases: 10. The CDR3 extends over 14 amino acids.

The V gene is TRBV5-4, the J gene TRBJ2-2; a weak D match, TRBD1 (6 bases). The V gene lost 4 bases and the J gene lost 0 bases, with 10 bases spanning the gap. In germline, CDR1 is SGHNT, CDR2 YYREEE (reference sequence). The CDR3 is 15 residues long. CDR3 sequence reads: CASSPGVPNTGELFF. The DNA for the CDR3 is TGTGCCAGCAGCCCAGGGGTGCCGAACACCGGGGAGCTGTTTTTT.

This clone appeared a single time. This chain joins TRBV7-2 and TRBJ2-3; 11 bases are a match to TRBD2. CDR1 SGHTA and CDR2 FQGNSA come from the germline V gene. V trimming: 2 bases; J trimming: 6 bases; junction bases outside the gene matches: 4. The CDR3 covers 15 residues. The CDR3: CASSLLAGGPDTQYF. CDR3 bases: TGTGCCAGCAGCTTATTAGCGGGGGGGCCGGATACGCAGTATTTT.

The J gene is TRBJ1-6, the V gene TRBV5-6; 9 nucleotides align to TRBD1. CDR3 length: 17 residues. V was clipped by 4 bases and J by 6 bases; unmatched bases: 11. CDR1 SGHDT and CDR2 YYEEEE come from the germline V gene. The CDR3 region has the DNA TGTGCCAGCAGCCTCGAGATTTCGGGACAGGGTAATTCACCCCTCCACTTT. This gives the protein CASSLEISGQGNSPLHF.

Worth noting for this clone: One end of the junction is discordant with germline, which a read error may explain. The chain has TRBV7-8 and TRBJ1-5, with a tentative D call TRBD1 (5 bases). Germline CDR1 SGHVS, CDR2 FQNEAQ. The CDR3 loop spans 13 amino acids. Written as DNA, the CDR3 is TGTGCCAGCACCTTAGGCGGGGGACAGCCCCAGCATTTT. Protein product: CASTLGGGQPQHF.

The V and J genes are TRBV14 and TRBJ2-2; possibly TRBD1 for D (6 bases). Germline V lookup: CDR1 SGHDN, CDR2 FVKESK. CDR3 length: 16 amino acids. V lost 6 bases and J lost 5, with 19 bases in between. In nucleotides, the CDR3 is TGTGCCAGCAGTCGCTTCTTTTTTAGGGGGACCGGGGAGCTGTTTTTT. Translating gives CASSRFFFRGTGELFF.

V and J are TRBV2 and TRBJ2-7; D is possibly TRBD1 (6 bases). V lost 1 base and J 2 bases, leaving 6 bases between the germline ends. The CDR3 has 13 residues. CDR1 and CDR2 from the germline V gene are SNHLY and FYNNEI. The CDR3 coding sequence is TGTGCCAGCAGTGAAGGGACAGCCTACGAGCAGTACTTC. Its protein is CASSEGTAYEQYF.

This sequence joins TRBV19 and TRBJ1-1, with D maybe TRBD1 (6 bases). Germline values: CDR1 LNHDA, CDR2 SQIVND (reference sequence). With 6 bases removed from V and 0 bases from J, the gap between germline ends came to 8 bases. The CDR3 has 13 residues. The CDR3 region is CASRGAVNTEAFF. The CDR3 DNA reads as TGTGCCAGTAGGGGGGCAGTGAACACTGAAGCTTTCTTT.

The chain is built from TRBV13 and TRBJ2-3; tentative D call: TRBD2 (7 bases). With 5 bases removed from V and 3 bases from J, the gap between germline ends came to 15 bases. The CDR3 has 15 residues. Germline lookup yields CDR1 PRHDT and CDR2 FYEKMQ (reference sequence). The CDR3 sequence is CASSHGLGGTDTQYF. The CDR3 DNA sequence: TGTGCCAGCAGCCACGGACTAGGGGGGACAGATACGCAGTATTTT.

A note on this clone: The same CDR3 arises from other DNA sequences in this sample as well. This chain connects TRBV4-1 to TRBJ1-2; D gene uncertain. The CDR3 extends over 14 amino acids. Germline V gene lookup returns CDR1 MGHRA and CDR2 YSYEKL. V lost 0 bases to trimming and J lost 2 bases, with 7 bases between them. The chain's CDR3 is CASSQETTNYGYTF. CDR3 DNA sequence: TGCGCCAGCAGCCAAGAGACTACGAACTATGGCTACACCTTC.

The chain carries TRBV5-1 and TRBJ2-5; D perhaps matches TRBD2 (6 bases). The germline V gene has CDR1 SGHRS and CDR2 YFSETQ. Trimming took 7 bases from V and 0 from J, leaving 13 bases between them. This CDR3 is built from 14 residues. CDR3 sequence (DNA): TGCGCCAGCCGACCTGGGGGGTACCAAGAGACCCAGTACTTC. It encodes CASRPGGYQETQYF. Supplemented by reference TRBV5-1 and TRBJ2-5, the full variable domain reads KAGVTQTPRYLIKTRGQQVTLSCSPISGHRSVSWYQQTPGQGLQFLFEYFSETQRNKGNFPGRFSGRQFSNSRSEMNVSTLELGDSALYLCASRPGGYQETQYFGPGTRLLVL.

This chain connects TRBV2 to TRBJ1-1; D is ambiguous. Trimming cost V 6 bases and J 5 bases, with 16 bases left between them. The CDR3 has 14 amino acids. CDR1 is SNHLY, CDR2 FYNNEI, per germline. The CDR3 DNA reads as TGTGCCAGCAGACCCCCAAGAGGGAGGACTGAAGCTTTCTTT. This codes for CASRPPRGRTEAFF.